Following are 20 T cell receptor beta chains from one sample sequenced in a study of molecular identifiers for immune sequencing clone quantification. TCRdb analysed the PCR reads with MiXCR anew, one entry per CDR3 protein. The data hold hundreds of thousands of distinct CDR3 sequences, with over 20% observed a single time. The sample consisted of naive CD8+ T cells from blood, with Jurkat cell RNA spiked in. As to subset: FACS-sorted CD8+CD4-CCR7+CD45RA+ naive T cells. These TCRs come from a human donor in good health. Some libraries in this study had Jurkat cell RNA spiked in.

This clonotype was detected a few times. The chain combines TRBV3-1 with TRBJ2-2; D not resolved. V was pared by 1 base and J by 5 bases, with 5 bases between. Germline-derived CDR1 and CDR2 are LGHDT and YNNKEL (reference sequence). The CDR3 runs to 13 residues. CDR3: CASSQVATGELFF. Here the CDR3 DNA reads TGTGCCAGCAGCCAAGTCGCGACCGGGGAGCTGTTTTTT.

This clonotype showed up many times. This chain connects TRBV20-1 to TRBJ2-4; 7 bases match TRBD1. With 3 bases clipped from V and 1 base from J, the junction kept 12 bases outside the gene matches. CDR3 length equals 17 residues. Germline V gives CDR1 DFQATT, CDR2 SNEGSKA (reference sequence). The CDR3 DNA reads TGCAGTGCTAGCCCCTCACAGGGGTACAGGGCCAAAAACATTCAGTACTTC. Amino acid sequence: CSASPSQGYRAKNIQYF.

This clonotype was picked up many times. The rearrangement links TRBV28 to TRBJ2-3; TRBD1 or TRBD2 may be the D gene (5 bases each). From germline, CDR1 is MDHEN and CDR2 SYDVKM. This CDR3 comprises 16 residues. Trimming removed 5 bases from V and 1 base from J, with 16 bases in between. The CDR3 sequence is CASSVTRGAGTDTQYF. In DNA, the CDR3 is TGTGCCAGCAGTGTTACTAGGGGTGCTGGCACAGATACGCAGTATTTT.

Ten or more counts support this clonotype. The chain is built from TRBV6-5 and TRBJ1-5; TRBD1 matches at 7 bases. V gave up 5 bases and J gave up 2 bases; unmatched junction bases: 6. Germline CDR1 is MNHEY and CDR2 is SVGAGI. The CDR3 covers 15 residues. CDR3 sequence reads: CASSEQGLGNQPQHF. The CDR3 nucleotides are TGTGCCAGCAGTGAACAGGGGCTGGGCAATCAGCCCCAGCATTTT.

This clonotype was seen a few times. J is TRBJ2-7 and V is TRBV21-1. TRBV21-1 is a recognized pseudogene. The CDR3 is made up of 14 amino acids. The CDR3, as DNA: TGTGCCAGCAGCATAGGGCCTCTCCCCTACGAGCAGTACTTC. Translated: CASSIGPLPYEQYF.

This clonotype was detected ten times or more. The chain uses TRBV2 and TRBJ1-2, with D unresolved. The V gene lost 1 base and the J gene lost 4 bases, with 10 bases spanning the gap. Germline CDR1 is SNHLY and CDR2 is FYNNEI. CDR3 length: 14 residues. CDR3 coding DNA: TGTGCCAGCAGTGAAGTAGAGGGAGGCTATGGCTACACCTTC. Encoded protein: CASSEVEGGYGYTF.

The rearrangement uses TRBV19 and TRBJ2-7, with 7 bases identical to TRBD1. CDR3 length equals 13 residues. Germline V gene lookup returns CDR1 LNHDA and CDR2 SQIVND (reference sequence). Trimming removed 9 bases from V and 0 bases from J; junction bases left unmatched: 5. The CDR3 loop is CARTGQPSYEQYF. The CDR3, as DNA: TGTGCCAGGACGGGACAGCCCTCCTACGAGCAGTACTTC.

This clonotype was seen repeatedly, ten times or more. The chain links TRBV27 to TRBJ2-7; 8 bases fit TRBD1. Per the germline V gene, CDR1 is MNHEY and CDR2 is SMNVEV (reference sequence). The CDR3 covers 13 residues. Trimming took 2 bases from V and 6 from J; bases not matched to a gene: 3. CDR3 DNA sequence: TGTGCCAGCAGTTTACAGGGGGCTGGCGAGCAGTACTTC. It is translated as CASSLQGAGEQYF.

This clonotype was counted a single time. The J gene is TRBJ2-6, the V gene TRBV5-1, with TRBD2 matching over 13 bases. J was trimmed by 2 bases and V by 4 bases; bases with no gene match: 9. This CDR3 has 19 residues. From germline, CDR1 is SGHRS and CDR2 YFSETQ. CDR3 bases: TGCGCCAGCAGCCGGACTAGCGGGGGCCCGGCTGCTGGGGCCAACGTCCTGACTTTC. Translation: CASSRTSGGPAAGANVLTF. Based on the CDR3 plus reference TRBV5-1 and TRBJ2-6, the full variable domain is KAGVTQTPRYLIKTRGQQVTLSCSPISGHRSVSWYQQTPGQGLQFLFEYFSETQRNKGNFPGRFSGRQFSNSRSEMNVSTLELGDSALYLCASSRTSGGPAAGANVLTFGAGSRLTVL.

The table lists this clonotype with many counts. This chain uses TRBV29-1 with TRBJ2-1; D is undetermined. The V gene's germline CDR1 is SQVTM and CDR2 ANQGSEA. This CDR3 is 14 amino acids long. Trimming took 5 bases from V and 5 from J, leaving 16 bases between them. The DNA for the CDR3 is TGCAGCGTTTATTTGGGCAGCGAAGACAATGAGCAGTTCTTC. Its translation: CSVYLGSEDNEQFF.

This clonotype was counted ten times or more. This chain links TRBV11-2 with TRBJ2-3; possible D gene TRBD2, 5 bases. Germline assignment: CDR1 SGHAT and CDR2 FQNNGV. This CDR3 contains 12 residues. With 5 bases removed from V and 6 bases from J, the gap between germline ends came to 9 bases. This chain's CDR3 is CASSRTLDTQYF. CDR3 DNA sequence: TGTGCCAGCAGCCGGACTTTGGATACGCAGTATTTT.

In the case of this clonotype: Relative to the germline gene, one junction end is altered; a read error may explain this. The J gene is TRBJ1-5, the V gene TRBV7-8; a weak D match, TRBD1 (6 bases). CDR3 length: 16 residues. Germline loops: CDR1 SGHVS, CDR2 FQNEAQ. The CDR3 loop reads CVSSLGNQGIGQPQHF. CDR3 nucleotides: TGTGTCAGCAGCTTAGGAAACCAGGGGATCGGTCAGCCCCAGCATTTT.

This clonotype appeared once. A much larger clone differs by one base, so this may be a read error. The chain uses TRBV6-5 and TRBJ1-5, with D hard to call. Germline values: CDR1 MNHEY, CDR2 SVGAGI. The CDR3 is made up of 15 amino acids. V lost 5 bases and J 6 bases, leaving 17 bases between the germline ends. In DNA form, the CDR3 reads TGTGCCAGCAGTCAACTACCCCTGGGGAGTCAGCCCCAGCATTTT. It translates to CASSQLPLGSQPQHF.

At least ten counts were recorded for this clonotype. This chain links TRBV29-1 with TRBJ2-3; TRBD1 is a possible D gene (6 bases). This CDR3 has 13 amino acids. The germline gives CDR1 SQVTM, CDR2 ANQGSEA. V was shortened by 7 bases and J by 0 bases, with 11 bases between the two germline ends. CDR3 protein: CSADTGSTDTQYF. CDR3 bases: TGCAGCGCCGACACAGGGAGCACAGATACGCAGTATTTT.

This clonotype was found many times. V is TRBV6-5 and J is TRBJ2-1, with D uncertain. Looked up from germline, CDR1 is MNHEY and CDR2 is SVGAGI. The CDR3 has 14 amino acids. Trimming cost V 7 bases and J 2 bases, with 12 bases left between them. The CDR3 protein is CASTPRPTYNEQFF. For the CDR3, the DNA is TGTGCCAGCACACCAAGGCCGACCTACAATGAGCAGTTCTTC.

As regards this clonotype: Because it lacks the conserved phenylalanine or tryptophan at the end, this CDR3 is likely a read error. The rearrangement joins TRBV7-3 to TRBJ1-2; D is perhaps TRBD1 (5 bases). Per germline, CDR1 SGHTA and CDR2 FQGTGA. The CDR3 extends over 13 amino acids. With 4 bases removed from V and 6 bases from J, the gap between germline ends came to 12 bases. CDR3 DNA sequence: TGTGCCAGCAGCTCTCTAGGAGGGGATGGCTACACCTCC. Translating it yields CASSSLGGDGYTS.

As concerns this clonotype: Its ends do not fully match the called genes, so a read error is possible. V is TRBV5-3 and J is TRBJ2-7; 8 bases are shared with TRBD2. TRBV5-3 is assigned to the ORF class and has an uncertain function. The CDR3 has 19 residues. The DNA of the CDR3 is TGTGCCAGCAGCTCGAGCCCCAGGACTAGCATCCCCATGATCTACGAGCAGTACTTC. Amino acid sequence: CASSSSPRTSIPMIYEQYF.

This chain connects TRBV6-2 or TRBV6-3 to TRBJ2-1; 7 bases line up with TRBD1. This CDR3 is built from 16 residues. CDR1 MNHEY and CDR2 SVGEGT come from the germline V gene. V shed 6 bases and J 0 bases; nucleotides not matched to a gene: 8. The CDR3 here is CASSRTGLSSYNEQFF. The DNA for the CDR3 is TGTGCCAGCAGCCGGACAGGTTTAAGCTCCTACAATGAGCAGTTCTTC.

The V and J genes are TRBV19 and TRBJ1-5, with no clear D. V was clipped by 2 bases and J by 4 bases, with 15 bases between them. The CDR3 is 16 residues long. Germline values: CDR1 LNHDA, CDR2 SQIVND (reference sequence). The CDR3 region has the DNA TGTGCCAGTAGTATATACTCCCCTGTGGCTAATCAGCCCCAGCATTTT. Its protein is CASSIYSPVANQPQHF.

The chain carries TRBV11-2 and TRBJ2-7; D remains unclear. Germline CDR1 reads SGHAT; CDR2 reads FQNNGV. CDR3 length: 17 amino acids. With 1 base removed from V and 0 bases from J, the gap between germline ends came to 16 bases. CDR3 DNA sequence: TGTGCCAGCAGCTTAGTCCCGATGAGCCGGAGCTCCTACGAGCAGTACTTC. Translating gives CASSLVPMSRSSYEQYF.